This passage covers 8 T cell receptor beta chains from one sample sequenced in a study of blood T cells in healthy people across ages. A J-beta primer mix and a sample-barcoded 5' primer were used in a second PCR of roughly 7 to 12 cycles. From the 5' RACE reads, TCRdb called clonotypes with MiXCR, one entry per CDR3 protein. This sample has roughly 1,800,000 distinct CDR3 sequences, with around half found just once. The sequencing sample was made of blood. These TCRs come from a woman in her forties in good health.

This clonotype was found a few times. The V gene is TRBV10-2, the J gene TRBJ2-7; 7 bases are shared with TRBD1. The germline V gene has CDR1 WSHSY and CDR2 SAAADI. Trimming removed 3 bases from V and 7 bases from J; junction bases left unmatched: 6. The CDR3 is 13 residues long. The CDR3 DNA sequence: TGCGCCAGCAGTGAACAGGGGTCGGGGGAGCAGTACTTC. Amino acid sequence: CASSEQGSGEQYF.

This clonotype has only a few counts. The chain joins TRBV7-2 to TRBJ2-3; D is perhaps TRBD2 (7 bases). This CDR3 region has 15 residues. Germline assignment: CDR1 SGHTA and CDR2 FQGNSA. V lost 6 bases and J 4 bases, leaving 17 bases between the germline ends. CDR3 in DNA: TGTGCCAGCAGGTCCACCGTAGGGGGGGCAGATACGCAGTATTTT. As protein: CASRSTVGGADTQYF.

The gene calls are TRBV5-1 and TRBJ2-3; 9 nucleotides match TRBD2. Germline loops: CDR1 SGHRS, CDR2 YFSETQ. The junction had 11 bases not matched to a gene; V was cut back by 3 bases and J by 6 bases. The CDR3 covers 16 residues. The CDR3: CASSSNFLAGPDTQYF. CDR3 DNA sequence: TGCGCCAGCAGCTCGAATTTTCTAGCGGGGCCTGATACGCAGTATTTT.

The chain is built from TRBV12-3 or TRBV12-4 and TRBJ1-5, with D possibly being TRBD1 (6 bases). The V end lost 3 bases, the J end lost 9 bases, and 21 bases lay between the germline ends. This CDR3 has 16 residues. CDR3 sequence: CASSLMQTGDMTPQHF. The CDR3 region has the DNA TGTGCCAGCAGTTTGATGCAGACAGGCGACATGACGCCCCAGCATTTT.

The rearrangement joins TRBV3-1 to TRBJ1-2; 7 nucleotides align to TRBD1. The CDR3 extends over 18 amino acids. Trimming cost V 5 bases and J 5 bases; bases outside gene matches: 20. In germline, CDR1 is LGHDT, CDR2 YNNKEL (reference sequence). CDR3 nucleotide sequence: TGTGCCAGCAGCGGGTGGGGGACAGACGCCTCCTTCACTTATGGCTACACCTTC. Encoded protein: CASSGWGTDASFTYGYTF.

This clonotype was observed a handful of times. The CDR3 loop is CASINQGAADTQYF. The CDR3 nucleotides read TGTGCCAGCATAAACCAGGGGGCAGCAGATACGCAGTATTTT. This chain joins TRBV2 and TRBJ2-3; 8 positions agree with TRBD1. This CDR3 region has 14 residues. J lost 4 bases, V lost 7 bases, and 7 bases had no gene match. CDR1 is SNHLY and CDR2 is FYNNEI in the germline V gene. Based on the CDR3 plus reference TRBV2 and TRBJ2-3, the full variable domain is EPEVTQTPSHQVTQMGQEVILRCVPISNHLYFYWYRQILGQKVEFLVSFYNNEISEKSEIFDDQFSVERPDGSNFTLKIRSTKLEDSAMYFCASINQGAADTQYFGPGTRLTVL.

This clonotype was recorded a few times. The chain couples TRBV4-1 to TRBJ2-3; D unresolved. Trimming left V 0 bases short and J 0 bases short, with 7 bases between. Germline-derived CDR1 and CDR2 are MGHRA and YSYEKL. CDR3 size: 15 residues. CDR3 in DNA: TGCGCCAGCAGCCAAGATGTGACTAGCACAGATACGCAGTATTTT. This codes for CASSQDVTSTDTQYF.

DNA of the CDR3: TGTGCCAGCATGCTGGGGGGGACCCAGTACTTC. Translation: CASMLGGTQYF. The chain combines TRBV6-2 or TRBV6-3 with TRBJ2-5, with D possibly TRBD2 on 6 matching bases. Germline CDR1 reads MNHEY; CDR2 reads SVGEGT. This CDR3 has 11 amino acids. Trimming removed 7 bases at V and 7 bases at J, with 10 bases between.